These 23 T cell receptor beta chains came from one sample sequenced in a study of CD4 T cells in relation to SARS-CoV-2 and coronaviruses. TCRdb's table, derived via immunoSEQ multiplex PCR, lists solely in-frame clones and lacks some. The table records 36,000 or so clones, around 80% of them present only once. No antigen has been assigned to these receptors. The sample comprised memory CD4+ T cells from PBMCs, cultured in vitro. Every receptor here comes from an adult with COVID-19.

This chain connects TRBV19 to TRBJ1-3; no firm D call. Germline lookup yields CDR1 LNHDA and CDR2 SQIVND (reference sequence). The CDR3 consists of 13 residues. V shed 7 bases and J shed 0 bases, with 7 bases lying between them. This CDR3 is CASTSPSGNTIYF. Here the CDR3 DNA reads TGTGCCAGTACCTCGCCCTCTGGAAACACCATATATTTT.

The rearrangement links TRBV7-8 to TRBJ2-5; TRBD1 matches 7 bases. The J segment lost 7 bases and the V segment lost 5 bases, leaving 10 bases of the junction unmatched. The CDR3 consists of 14 residues. Looked up from germline, CDR1 is SGHVS and CDR2 is FQNEAQ. CDR3 residues: CASSPGDSIMTQYF. CDR3 DNA: TGTGCCAGCAGCCCAGGGGACAGCATAATGACCCAGTACTTC.

This clone was found once. V gene TRBV6-5 combines with J gene TRBJ2-7, with 7 positions matching TRBD1. The V segment lost 6 bases and the J segment 4 bases; nucleotides outside the gene matches: 12. The CDR3 is made up of 15 amino acids. In germline, CDR1 is MNHEY, CDR2 SVGAGI. CDR3 sequence reads: CASRIKGASPYEQYF. The DNA of the CDR3 is TGTGCCAGCAGAATTAAGGGGGCGTCCCCGTACGAGCAGTACTTC.

V is TRBV28 and J is TRBJ2-2, with D unresolved. The germline gives CDR1 MDHEN, CDR2 SYDVKM. V shed 4 bases and J shed 7 bases, with 13 bases lying between them. The CDR3 extends over 14 amino acids. CDR3 amino acids: CASSSPVTFGELFF. For the CDR3, the DNA is TGTGCCAGCAGTTCCCCGGTAACGTTCGGGGAGCTGTTTTTT.

This clone has only a few counts. CDR3 sequence: CASSSPTGEGEKLFF. The CDR3 DNA is TGTGCCAGCAGTTCCCCTACAGGGGAGGGGGAAAAACTGTTTTTT. J is TRBJ1-4 and V is TRBV6-5; 7 bases are shared with TRBD1. After removal of 4 bases from V and 8 bases from J, the junction contained 10 bases not matched to a gene. Germline CDR1 and CDR2: MNHEY and SVGAGI. The CDR3 runs to 15 residues.

The chain combines TRBV5-1 with TRBJ2-1; 11 bases align to TRBD2. Trimming removed 4 bases from V and 7 bases from J; junction bases left unmatched: 7. The CDR3 is 15 amino acids. Germline V gene sequence: CDR1 SGHRS, CDR2 YFSETQ. The CDR3 bases are TGCGCCAGCAGCCCCGTAGCGGGAGGGGGGAATGAGCAGTTCTTC. Amino acids: CASSPVAGGGNEQFF.

The J gene is TRBJ2-5, the V gene TRBV4-1; D gene ambiguous. This CDR3 has 13 residues. The germline CDR1 and CDR2 sequences are MGHRA and YSYEKL. Trimming pared 2 bases from V and 5 bases from J, leaving 9 bases between. In DNA form, the CDR3 reads TGCGCCAGCAGCCAATGGGAACGGGAGACCCAGTACTTC. Translating it yields CASSQWERETQYF.

The chain has TRBV11-3 and TRBJ2-3; 9 bases are shared with TRBD2. The V gene end was trimmed by 5 bases and the J gene end by 6 bases; junction bases not matched to a gene: 12. Germline V lookup: CDR1 SGHNT, CDR2 YENEEA. This CDR3 region has 16 residues. The CDR3 is CASSLGRREGLDTQYF. DNA for the CDR3: TGTGCCAGCAGCCTAGGGCGGCGGGAGGGCCTGGATACGCAGTATTTT.

This CDR3 reads CASRKRTGGEKSEKLFF. CDR3 in DNA: TGTGCCAGCAGAAAAAGGACAGGGGGTGAGAAAAGTGAAAAACTGTTTTTT. The chain recombines TRBV6-4 with TRBJ1-4; TRBD1 matches at 10 bases. The CDR3 extends over 17 amino acids. V shed 6 bases and J 7 bases; nucleotides not matched to a gene: 14. CDR1 and CDR2 from the germline V gene are MRHNA and SNTAGT.

V and J are TRBV7-9 and TRBJ2-5; D gene unclear. CDR1 SEHNR and CDR2 FQNEAQ come from the germline V gene (reference sequence). The ends were cut back, 5 bases at V and 1 base at J, with 8 bases in the middle. CDR3 length equals 13 residues. Here the CDR3 reads CASSGRPQETQYF. Here the CDR3 DNA reads TGTGCCAGCAGCGGACGGCCCCAAGAGACCCAGTACTTC.

V is TRBV9 and J is TRBJ1-6; D call uncertain. V was pared by 4 bases and J by 7 bases, with 9 bases between. There are 13 residues in the CDR3. The germline V gene encodes CDR1 SGDLS and CDR2 YYNGEE. CDR3 sequence reads: CASSPETNSPLHF. The DNA for the CDR3 is TGTGCCAGCAGCCCGGAGACAAATTCACCCCTCCACTTT.

The genes are TRBV5-4 and TRBJ2-3; TRBD2 agrees at 7 bases. The CDR3 consists of 13 residues. Trimming cost V 5 bases and J 5 bases; bases outside gene matches: 5. Germline V gives CDR1 SGHNT, CDR2 YYREEE (reference sequence). The CDR3 sequence: CASRGTMGDTQYF. The CDR3 nucleotides are TGTGCCAGCAGAGGGACTATGGGAGATACGCAGTATTTT. The full variable domain, completed using reference TRBV5-4 and TRBJ2-3, is ETGVTQSPTHLIKTRGQQVTLRCSSQSGHNTVSWYQQALGQGPQFIFQYYREEENGRGNFPPRFSGLQFPNYSSELNVNALELDDSALYLCASRGTMGDTQYFGPGTRLTVL.

The rearrangement links TRBV9 to TRBJ2-1; D is perhaps TRBD1 or TRBD2 (5 bases each). V lost 0 bases, J lost 12 bases, and 16 bases lay in between. This CDR3 region has 14 residues. Germline V lookup: CDR1 SGDLS, CDR2 YYNGEE. In DNA form, the CDR3 reads TGTGCCAGCAGCGTAGCGGGGCCCAACTTCTCGCAGTTCTTC. This sequence encodes CASSVAGPNFSQFF.

The rearrangement links TRBV28 to TRBJ2-1; no reliable D call. Germline V gene sequence: CDR1 MDHEN, CDR2 SYDVKM. The CDR3 contains 11 residues. The V and J ends lost 4 bases and 5 bases respectively, with 3 bases between them. CDR3 nucleotides: TGTGCCAGCAGTTCCCACAATGAGCAGTTCTTC. Translated: CASSSHNEQFF. Filled out from reference TRBV28 and TRBJ2-1, the complete variable domain reads DVKVTQSSRYLVKRTGEKVFLECVQDMDHENMFWYRQDPGLGLRLIYFSYDVKMKEKGDIPEGYSVSREKKERFSLILESASTNQTSMYLCASSSHNEQFFGPGTRLTVL.

The chain employs TRBV28 and TRBJ1-2, with D possibly TRBD1 on 6 matching bases. Germline lookup yields CDR1 MDHEN and CDR2 SYDVKM. This CDR3 contains 13 residues. Trimming stripped 6 bases from V and 4 bases from J, with 12 bases between. CDR3 nucleotides: TGTGCCAGCAGGGCGGGACACCGCTATGGCTACACCTTC. It encodes CASRAGHRYGYTF.

The gene calls are TRBV18 and TRBJ2-1; D gene uncertain. CDR1 KGHSH and CDR2 LQKENI come from the germline V gene. The V end was cut by 5 bases, the J end by 5 bases, with 10 bases between. This CDR3 has 13 residues. CDR3 sequence reads: CASSFNANNEQFF. CDR3 coding DNA: TGTGCCAGCTCATTCAACGCTAACAATGAGCAGTTCTTC.

This clone has just a few counts. The rearrangement joins TRBV6-5 to TRBJ1-3; D remains ambiguous. The CDR3 loop spans 11 amino acids. V lost 0 bases and J lost 11, with 5 bases in between. The germline CDR1 and CDR2 sequences are MNHEY and SVGAGI. CDR3 DNA sequence: TGTGCCAGCAGTTACTCGAGTTCCATATATTTT. This gives the protein CASSYSSSIYF.

This chain links TRBV6-2 or TRBV6-3 with TRBJ1-5, with TRBD1 identical over 10 bases. Germline CDR1 reads MNHEY; CDR2 reads SVGEGT. CDR3 size: 17 residues. V shed 0 bases, J shed 5 bases, and the junction held 7 bases outside the gene matches. CDR3 region: CASSYSPRDRGYQPQHF. The CDR3 DNA is TGTGCCAGCAGTTACTCCCCCCGGGACAGGGGCTATCAGCCCCAGCATTTT.

The genes are TRBV5-4 and TRBJ2-1; 11 bases align to TRBD2. This CDR3 has 15 residues. CDR1 SGHNT and CDR2 YYREEE come from the germline V gene (reference sequence). V was pared by 4 bases and J by 4 bases, with 4 bases of the junction left unmatched. CDR3 loop: CASSHSGRGYNEQFF. CDR3 coding DNA: TGTGCCAGCAGCCATAGCGGGAGGGGGTACAATGAGCAGTTCTTC.

This clone was recorded once. Relative to the germline gene, one junction end is altered; a read error may explain this. The chain combines TRBV7-7 with TRBJ2-2; 11 bases are shared with TRBD1. The germline gives CDR1 SSHAT, CDR2 FNYEAQ (reference sequence). The CDR3 length is 16 residues. CDR3 DNA: TGTGCTAGCAGCTTAGGACAGGGGGCTACAGCCGGGGAGCTGTTTTTT. It translates to CASSLGQGATAGELFF.

The table lists this clone with a count of one. The chain employs TRBV18 and TRBJ2-2; weak D call: TRBD1 (5 bases). The germline V and J ends were trimmed by 2 bases and 1 base, with 8 bases remaining between them. The CDR3 runs to 15 residues. From germline, CDR1 is KGHSH and CDR2 LQKENI. The CDR3 reads CASSPTTGNTGELFF. CDR3 sequence (DNA): TGTGCCAGCTCACCAACTACAGGGAACACCGGGGAGCTGTTTTTT.

The CDR3 sequence: CASSPRGGDTEAFF. CDR3 coding DNA: TGTGCCAGCAGCCCCCGGGGAGGTGACACTGAAGCTTTCTTT. The gene calls are TRBV7-9 and TRBJ1-1, with unresolved D. Trimming removed 5 bases at V and 3 bases at J, with 13 bases between. The CDR3 covers 14 residues. Germline lookup yields CDR1 SEHNR and CDR2 FQNEAQ (reference sequence).

The CDR3 is CASSFTRGGKMNTEAFF. The CDR3 nucleotides are TGTGCCAGCAGTTTCACTCGGGGGGGCAAGATGAACACTGAAGCTTTCTTT. The V and J genes are TRBV27 and TRBJ1-1, with D possibly TRBD1 on 6 matching bases. Looked up from germline, CDR1 is MNHEY and CDR2 is SMNVEV (reference sequence). Trimming removed 3 bases at V and 0 bases at J, with 17 bases between. This CDR3 is 17 amino acids long.